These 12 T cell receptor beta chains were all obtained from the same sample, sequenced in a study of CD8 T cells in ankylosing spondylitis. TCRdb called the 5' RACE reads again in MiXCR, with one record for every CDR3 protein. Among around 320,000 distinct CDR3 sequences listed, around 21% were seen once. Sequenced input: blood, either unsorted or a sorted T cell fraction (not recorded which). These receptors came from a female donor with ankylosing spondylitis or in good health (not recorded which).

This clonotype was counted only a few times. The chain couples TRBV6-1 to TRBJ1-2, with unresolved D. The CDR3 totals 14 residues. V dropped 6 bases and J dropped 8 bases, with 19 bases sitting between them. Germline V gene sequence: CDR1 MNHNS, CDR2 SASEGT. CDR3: CASRPGHPIGGYTF. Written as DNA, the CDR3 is TGTGCCAGCAGACCCGGGCACCCTATTGGGGGCTACACCTTC.

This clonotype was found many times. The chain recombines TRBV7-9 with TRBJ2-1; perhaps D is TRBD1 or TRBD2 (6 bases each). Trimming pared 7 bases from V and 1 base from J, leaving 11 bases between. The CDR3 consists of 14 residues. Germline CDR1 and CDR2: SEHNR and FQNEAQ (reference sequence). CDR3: CASTQGGSYNEQFF. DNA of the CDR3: TGTGCCAGCACCCAAGGGGGGTCCTACAATGAGCAGTTCTTC.

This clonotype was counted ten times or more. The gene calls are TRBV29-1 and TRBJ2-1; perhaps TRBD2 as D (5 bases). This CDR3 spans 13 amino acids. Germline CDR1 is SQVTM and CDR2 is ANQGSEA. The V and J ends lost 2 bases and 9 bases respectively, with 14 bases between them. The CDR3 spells CSVESVASTEQFF. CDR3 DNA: TGCAGCGTTGAAAGTGTGGCTAGCACTGAGCAGTTCTTC.

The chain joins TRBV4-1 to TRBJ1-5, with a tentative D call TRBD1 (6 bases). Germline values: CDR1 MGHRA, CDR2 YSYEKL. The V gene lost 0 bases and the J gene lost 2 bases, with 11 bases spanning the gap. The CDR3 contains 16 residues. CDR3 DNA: TGCGCCAGCAGCCAAGACGGGGGGCTTGGCAATCAGCCCCAGCATTTT. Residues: CASSQDGGLGNQPQHF.

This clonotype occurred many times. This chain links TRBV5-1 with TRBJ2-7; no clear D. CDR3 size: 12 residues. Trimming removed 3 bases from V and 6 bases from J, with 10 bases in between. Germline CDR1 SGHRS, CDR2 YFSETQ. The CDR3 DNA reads TGCGCCAGCAGCTCCCTACTCGGCGAGCAGTACTTC. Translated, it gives CASSSLLGEQYF.

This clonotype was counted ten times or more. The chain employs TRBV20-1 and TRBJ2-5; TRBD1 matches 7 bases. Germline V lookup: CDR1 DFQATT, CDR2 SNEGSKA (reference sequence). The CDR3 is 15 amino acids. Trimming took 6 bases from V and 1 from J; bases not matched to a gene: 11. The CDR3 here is CSAPDRDPLQETQYF. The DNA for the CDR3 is TGCAGTGCCCCCGACAGGGATCCCCTCCAAGAGACCCAGTACTTC.

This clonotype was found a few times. The CDR3, as DNA: TGTGCCAGCAGCTTAATACACGGGTCAACAGATACGCAGTATTTT. This encodes CASSLIHGSTDTQYF. V and J are TRBV11-2 and TRBJ2-3; no clear D gene. CDR1 SGHAT and CDR2 FQNNGV come from the germline V gene. This CDR3 is built from 15 residues. V lost 2 bases and J lost 3, with 12 bases in between.

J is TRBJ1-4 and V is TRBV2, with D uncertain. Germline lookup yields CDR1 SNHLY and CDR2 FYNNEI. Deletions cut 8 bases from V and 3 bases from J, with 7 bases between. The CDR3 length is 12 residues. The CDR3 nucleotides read TGTGCCAGCGGGTACCCTAATGAAAAACTGTTTTTT. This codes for CASGYPNEKLFF. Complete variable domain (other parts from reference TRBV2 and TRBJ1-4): EPEVTQTPSHQVTQMGQEVILRCVPISNHLYFYWYRQILGQKVEFLVSFYNNEISEKSEIFDDQFSVERPDGSNFTLKIRSTKLEDSAMYFCASGYPNEKLFFGSGTQLSVL.

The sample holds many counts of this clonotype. CDR3 DNA: TGTGCCATCAGTGGAGCTGGGGGACGCGGCACAGATACGCAGTATTTT. The encoded protein is CAISGAGGRGTDTQYF. This chain joins TRBV10-3 and TRBJ2-3; the D gene could be TRBD1 or TRBD2 (5 bases each). CDR1 and CDR2 (germline): ENHRY, SYGVKD. CDR3 length: 16 residues. The germline V and J ends were trimmed by 4 bases and 1 base, with 15 bases remaining between them.

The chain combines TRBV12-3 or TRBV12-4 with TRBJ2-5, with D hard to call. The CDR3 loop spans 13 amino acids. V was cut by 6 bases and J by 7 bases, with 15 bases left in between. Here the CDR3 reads CASSLERFGTQYF. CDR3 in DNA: TGTGCCAGCAGCCTAGAAAGGTTCGGGACCCAGTACTTC.

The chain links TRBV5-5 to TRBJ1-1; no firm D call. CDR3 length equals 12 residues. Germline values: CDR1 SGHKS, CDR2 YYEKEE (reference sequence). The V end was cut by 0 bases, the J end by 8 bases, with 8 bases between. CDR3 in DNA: TGTGCCAGCAGCTTGGGGATCCGGGAAGCTTTCTTT. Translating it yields CASSLGIREAFF.

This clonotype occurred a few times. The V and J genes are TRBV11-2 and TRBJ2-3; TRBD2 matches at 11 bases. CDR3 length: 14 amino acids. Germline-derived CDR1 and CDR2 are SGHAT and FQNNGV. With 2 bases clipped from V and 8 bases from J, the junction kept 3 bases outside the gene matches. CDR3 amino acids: CASSLTSGSGTQYF. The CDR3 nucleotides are TGTGCCAGCAGCTTAACTAGCGGGAGTGGTACGCAGTATTTT.